Presented here are 9 T cell receptor beta chains from one specimen sequenced in a study of preoperative IRX-2 immunotherapy in early breast cancer. Treatment: preoperative locoregional IRX-2 cytokine immunotherapy. Profiled with immunoSEQ multiplex PCR; TCRdb holds only in-frame clones, not every one. The repertoire includes approximately 96,000 clones, roughly 90% of them detected once, and roughly 1.9% sits in the top ten. This sample comprised tumor tissue, obtained after IRX-2 immunotherapy. These receptors all stem from a human donor with breast cancer.

The rearrangement uses TRBV6-8 and TRBJ1-5; 8 nucleotides agree with TRBD1. The trim removed 9 bases at V and 2 bases at J, leaving 6 bases unmatched. The CDR3 spans 14 residues. Germline CDR1 and CDR2: MNHGY and SAAAGT. CDR3 coding DNA: TGTGCCAGTAACGACAGGGGACGCAATCAGCCCCAGCATTTT. Residues: CASNDRGRNQPQHF.

This chain connects TRBV18 to TRBJ1-3; D remains ambiguous. The ends were cut back, 3 bases at V and 2 bases at J, with 17 bases in the middle. Per the germline V gene, CDR1 is KGHSH and CDR2 is LQKENI. The CDR3 covers 17 residues. The CDR3 DNA is TGTGCCAGCTCACCTTCCGGGTTTCGAACCGCTGGAAACACCATATATTTT. It specifies CASSPSGFRTAGNTIYF.

The chain is built from TRBV22-1 and TRBJ1-4; TRBD1 is the table's D call, not checked against the DNA. TRBV22-1 counts as a pseudogene. CDR3 size: 15 residues. This CDR3 reads CASSVSGSTNEKLFF. Here the CDR3 DNA reads TGTGCCAGCAGTGTATCAGGGTCCACTAATGAAAAACTGTTTTTT.

The chain's CDR3 is CATSRVGGRAREQFF. CDR3 coding DNA: TGTGCCACCAGCAGAGTTGGCGGGAGGGCCCGAGAGCAGTTCTTC. The chain recombines TRBV15 with TRBJ2-1; 9 bases match TRBD2. The CDR3 consists of 15 residues. Germline trimming cut 1 base from V and 10 bases from J; bases unmatched to any gene: 8. From germline, CDR1 is LNHNV and CDR2 YYDKDF (reference sequence). Using reference TRBV15 and TRBJ2-1 for the parts outside the CDR3, the full variable domain is DAMVIQNPRYQVTQFGKPVTLSCSQTLNHNVMYWYQQKSSQAPKLLFHYYDKDFNNEADTPDNFQSRRPNTSFCFLDIRSPGLGDTAMYLCATSRVGGRAREQFFGPGTRLTVL.

This rearrangement joins TRBV6-8 to TRBJ1-2, with 8 positions matching TRBD1. The junction had 6 bases not matched to a gene; V was cut back by 5 bases and J by 7 bases. CDR3 length: 13 amino acids. From germline, CDR1 is MNHGY and CDR2 SAAAGT. The CDR3 spells CASSDRGIGGYTF. The CDR3 DNA is TGTGCCAGCAGTGACAGGGGAATTGGTGGCTACACCTTC.

This chain uses TRBV19 with TRBJ1-1; tentative D call: TRBD1 (6 bases). The germline CDR1 and CDR2 sequences are LNHDA and SQIVND (reference sequence). The CDR3 has 14 amino acids. Trimming removed 5 bases from V and 1 base from J, with 11 bases in between. The CDR3 region has the DNA TGTGCCAGTAGTCCACGGACAGCGAACACTGAAGCTTTCTTT. Translation gives CASSPRTANTEAFF.

This chain joins TRBV19 and TRBJ1-2; 7 bases fit TRBD1. Germline lookup yields CDR1 LNHDA and CDR2 SQIVND (reference sequence). The trim removed 3 bases at V and 4 bases at J, leaving 5 bases unmatched. The CDR3 is 14 residues long. The CDR3 coding sequence is TGTGCCAGTAGTATGACAGGGCCAAGCTATGGCTACACCTTC. It encodes CASSMTGPSYGYTF.

This clone was seen just once. V usage is TRBV7-1 and J usage is TRBJ1-5; D possibly corresponds to TRBD1 (6 bases). TRBV7-1 is reported as an ORF; its role is uncertain. The germline V and J ends were trimmed by 4 bases and 6 bases, with 16 bases remaining between them. This CDR3 is 15 amino acids long. The CDR3 DNA reads as TGTGCCAGCAGCTTAGATTCGGGCAGGGGTCAGCCCCAGCATTTT. Translation gives CASSLDSGRGQPQHF.

The chain couples TRBV19 to TRBJ2-7, with D possibly TRBD1 on 6 matching bases. The V gene's germline CDR1 is LNHDA and CDR2 SQIVND (reference sequence). Between the trimmed V and J ends, which lost 6 bases and 0 bases, there was a span of 9 bases. The CDR3 extends over 13 amino acids. The CDR3 nucleotides are TGTGCCAGTAGGAACAGGGCCTCCTACGAGCAGTACTTC. It translates to CASRNRASYEQYF.